Each of the 30 T cell receptor beta chains below was sequenced from the same sample in a study of CD8 T cells in Susac syndrome. Reverse transcription used roughly 0.45 to 1 ug RNA and random hexamers. TCRdb independently ran MiXCR on the immunoSEQ multiplex PCR reads; one entry per CDR3 protein. This table has a few hundred thousand distinct CDR3 sequences, 95% appearing once. Sequencing used CD4+ T cells from PBMCs. These receptors originate from a human donor with multiple sclerosis.

The chain carries TRBV7-8 and TRBJ2-7; TRBD2 might be the D (6 bases). V gave up 5 bases and J gave up 3 bases, with 14 bases separating them. Germline V gene data show CDR1 as SGHVS and CDR2 as FQNEAQ. CDR3 length: 14 residues. The CDR3 DNA is TGTGCCAGCAGCCTGGGACTCTACAACTACGAGCAGTACTTC. This codes for CASSLGLYNYEQYF.

The chain has TRBV30 and TRBJ2-7; 7 nucleotides align to TRBD2. V lost 4 bases, J lost 3 bases, and 9 bases stayed unmatched. CDR3 length: 14 amino acids. Germline CDR1 and CDR2: GTSNPN and SVGIG (reference sequence). The CDR3 nucleotides are TGTGCCTGGATCAACAAACTAGCGAACTACGAGCAGTACTTC. Translation: CAWINKLANYEQYF.

The rearrangement uses TRBV5-1 and TRBJ2-1, with 14 bases matching TRBD2. The CDR3 totals 18 residues. Germline V gives CDR1 SGHRS, CDR2 YFSETQ. V lost 1 base to trimming and J lost 6 bases; unmatched junction nucleotides: 9. The CDR3 loop is CASSLYPGLAGVGNEQFF. The CDR3 nucleotides read TGCGCCAGCAGCTTGTATCCGGGACTAGCGGGAGTCGGCAATGAGCAGTTCTTC. Combining the CDR3 with reference TRBV5-1 and TRBJ2-1 gives the whole variable domain KAGVTQTPRYLIKTRGQQVTLSCSPISGHRSVSWYQQTPGQGLQFLFEYFSETQRNKGNFPGRFSGRQFSNSRSEMNVSTLELGDSALYLCASSLYPGLAGVGNEQFFGPGTRLTVL.

The V and J genes are TRBV9 and TRBJ2-7; weak D call: TRBD2 (6 bases). From germline, CDR1 is SGDLS and CDR2 YYNGEE. The V end lost 2 bases, the J end lost 4 bases, and 10 bases lay between the germline ends. This CDR3 has 13 amino acids. CDR3 protein: CASSVGDLYEQYF. CDR3 DNA sequence: TGTGCCAGCAGCGTTGGGGACTTATACGAGCAGTACTTC.

The sample holds one count of this clonotype. The chain is built from TRBV4-1 and TRBJ2-3, with D hard to call. This CDR3 is built from 13 residues. Trimming removed 4 bases at V and 6 bases at J, with 11 bases between. The germline gives CDR1 MGHRA, CDR2 YSYEKL. This CDR3 reads CASSPPREDTQYF. CDR3 nucleotide sequence: TGCGCCAGCAGCCCCCCTCGTGAGGATACGCAGTATTTT.

The chain employs TRBV9 and TRBJ2-3; TRBD1 aligns across 11 bases. The trim removed 0 bases at V and 5 bases at J, leaving 5 bases unmatched. This CDR3 is 16 amino acids long. Per the germline V gene, CDR1 is SGDLS and CDR2 is YYNGEE. The chain's CDR3 is CASSVGRTGGQDTQYF. CDR3 bases: TGTGCCAGCAGCGTAGGCCGGACAGGGGGCCAAGATACGCAGTATTTT.

The V gene is TRBV20-1, the J gene TRBJ2-1; TRBD2 agrees at 8 bases. This CDR3 comprises 14 residues. Trimming took 1 base from V and 8 from J; bases not matched to a gene: 7. CDR1 and CDR2 from the germline V gene are DFQATT and SNEGSKA (reference sequence). CDR3 residues: CSARVSGGRDEQFF. The CDR3, as DNA: TGCAGTGCTAGAGTCAGCGGGGGCCGGGATGAGCAGTTCTTC.

The V call is TRBV5-1, the J call TRBJ2-3; D call uncertain. Trimming removed 1 base at V and 4 bases at J, with 13 bases between. Germline lookup yields CDR1 SGHRS and CDR2 YFSETQ. The CDR3 runs to 15 residues. For the CDR3, the DNA is TGCGCCAGCAGCTTGAGCCGATTAGGTGCAGATACGCAGTATTTT. Amino acids: CASSLSRLGADTQYF.

The chain uses TRBV11-2 and TRBJ1-2, with no clear D. Trimming took 0 bases from V and 5 from J, leaving 7 bases between them. This CDR3 is 13 amino acids long. Germline CDR1 reads SGHAT; CDR2 reads FQNNGV. The CDR3 DNA reads TGTGCCAGCAGCTTAGATCGATATTATGGCTACACCTTC. Amino acid sequence: CASSLDRYYGYTF.

V gene TRBV30 combines with J gene TRBJ1-2, with D perhaps TRBD1 (5 bases). From germline, CDR1 is GTSNPN and CDR2 SVGIG (reference sequence). V lost 2 bases, J lost 0 bases, and 10 bases lay in between. The CDR3 extends over 14 amino acids. The CDR3 sequence is CAWSRDQANYGYTF. The CDR3 nucleotides read TGTGCCTGGAGTCGGGACCAAGCTAACTATGGCTACACCTTC.

The chain combines TRBV7-9 with TRBJ1-2, with D possibly TRBD1 on 6 matching bases. Per the germline V gene, CDR1 is SEHNR and CDR2 is FQNEAQ (reference sequence). The CDR3 totals 19 residues. The V end was cut by 2 bases, the J end by 1 base, with 23 bases between. CDR3 coding DNA: TGTGCCAGCAGCTTACCGCTTCCAAACCCCGGGACACATAACTATGGCTACACCTTC. Encoded protein: CASSLPLPNPGTHNYGYTF.

The chain combines TRBV24-1 with TRBJ2-2, with 12 positions matching TRBD2. The CDR3 has 15 amino acids. CDR1 and CDR2 (germline): KGHDR, SFDVKD. The trim removed 7 bases at V and 4 bases at J, leaving 3 bases unmatched. The CDR3 coding sequence is TGTGCCACCAGCCGGGGACTAGCGGGCACCGGGGAGCTGTTTTTT. It specifies CATSRGLAGTGELFF.

The rearrangement uses TRBV12-3 or TRBV12-4 and TRBJ1-2; no definite D call. V lost 3 bases to trimming and J lost 8 bases, with 13 bases between them. The CDR3 has 13 residues. The CDR3 region has the DNA TGTGCCAGCAGTTTGAATTGGAGCGAGGGCTACACCTTC. Its translation is CASSLNWSEGYTF.

The chain has TRBV4-1 and TRBJ2-1, with TRBD2 as a possible D gene (5 bases). Germline V gives CDR1 MGHRA, CDR2 YSYEKL. V lost 1 base to trimming and J lost 1 base, with 11 bases between them. This CDR3 comprises 16 residues. CDR3: CASSQVDLISYNEQFF. The CDR3 nucleotides are TGCGCCAGCAGCCAAGTGGACTTGATTTCCTACAATGAGCAGTTCTTC.

V gene TRBV29-1 combines with J gene TRBJ2-7, with TRBD2 matching over 13 bases. The CDR3 extends over 15 amino acids. Germline values: CDR1 SQVTM, CDR2 ANQGSEA. Trimming took 1 base from V and 5 from J; bases not matched to a gene: 5. The CDR3 spells CSVEGTSGRLHEQYF. The CDR3 DNA is TGCAGCGTTGAAGGGACTAGCGGGAGACTGCACGAGCAGTACTTC.

The chain is built from TRBV20-1 and TRBJ1-1; D not certain. The CDR3 loop spans 16 amino acids. V lost 5 bases and J lost 1, with 20 bases in between. Germline CDR1 is DFQATT and CDR2 is SNEGSKA (reference sequence). The CDR3 sequence is CSAPSPMRAPNTEAFF. The CDR3 nucleotides are TGCAGTGCTCCCTCCCCGATGAGGGCTCCGAACACTGAAGCTTTCTTT.

The V gene is TRBV20-1, the J gene TRBJ2-1, with 8 nucleotides matching TRBD2. V was clipped by 3 bases and J by 7 bases; unmatched bases: 5. The CDR3 sequence is 13 residues long. CDR1 and CDR2 from the germline V gene are DFQATT and SNEGSKA (reference sequence). The CDR3 protein is CSASGRAENEQFF. The CDR3 region has the DNA TGCAGTGCTAGCGGGAGGGCCGAGAATGAGCAGTTCTTC.

The rearrangement joins TRBV20-1 to TRBJ1-2, with D hard to call. The germline V and J ends were trimmed by 6 bases and 2 bases, with 13 bases remaining between them. Germline values: CDR1 DFQATT, CDR2 SNEGSKA (reference sequence). The length of the CDR3 is 13 residues. CDR3 DNA sequence: TGCAGTGCGAACCGAGGGATGAACTATGGCTACACCTTC. It translates to CSANRGMNYGYTF.

The DNA of the CDR3 is TGTGCCAGCAGCTTAGGGGTGCAAGAGACCCAGTACTTC. It encodes CASSLGVQETQYF. The V call is TRBV11-2, the J call TRBJ2-5; the D is unclear. The CDR3 sequence is 13 residues long. CDR1 SGHAT and CDR2 FQNNGV come from the germline V gene. Deletions cut 1 base from V and 2 bases from J, with 5 bases between.

V and J are TRBV20-1 and TRBJ2-5, with D unresolved. The CDR3 covers 13 residues. V gave up 2 bases and J gave up 0 bases, with 7 bases separating them. Per germline, CDR1 DFQATT and CDR2 SNEGSKA (reference sequence). The CDR3 DNA sequence: TGCAGTGCTAGAAGTTCCCACCAAGAGACCCAGTACTTC. It yields the protein CSARSSHQETQYF.

The chain couples TRBV10-2 to TRBJ2-6; TRBD2 agrees at 7 bases. Germline V lookup: CDR1 WSHSY, CDR2 SAAADI. This CDR3 is 18 amino acids long. Unmatched junction bases numbered 8, after V lost 3 bases and J lost 0 bases. CDR3 in amino acids: CASSEVGGLSSGANVLTF. For the CDR3, the DNA is TGCGCCAGCAGTGAAGTGGGGGGGTTGTCCTCTGGGGCCAACGTCCTGACTTTC.

This rearrangement joins TRBV28 to TRBJ2-7, with D possibly called TRBD1 or TRBD2 (5 bases each). Germline V gene sequence: CDR1 MDHEN, CDR2 SYDVKM. Trimming took 8 bases from V and 2 from J, leaving 16 bases between them. The CDR3 spans 14 residues. The CDR3 reads CASSATGLAYEQYF. In nucleotides, the CDR3 is TGTGCCAGCTCGGCTACGGGGCTTGCCTACGAGCAGTACTTC.

This chain connects TRBV1 to TRBJ2-2; the table's D call, TRBD2, has no DNA check behind it. TRBV1 is deemed a pseudogene. The CDR3 spans 14 residues. CDR3 loop: CTSSQDEGTGELFF. The CDR3 DNA is TGCACCAGCAGCCAAGACGAGGGTACCGGGGAGCTGTTTTTT.

This clonotype was picked up one time. The chain is built from TRBV7-2 and TRBJ2-5, with TRBD2 as a possible D gene (6 bases). This CDR3 has 14 residues. V was cut by 2 bases and J by 5 bases, with 12 bases left in between. Per the germline V gene, CDR1 is SGHTA and CDR2 is FQGNSA. DNA of the CDR3: TGTGCCAGCAGCTTAAGGGCCCGGGGGGAGACCCAGTACTTC. Residues: CASSLRARGETQYF. The entire variable domain, with the rest obtained from reference TRBV7-2 and TRBJ2-5, is as follows: GAGVSQSPSNKVTEKGKDVELRCDPISGHTALYWYRQSLGQGLEFLIYFQGNSAPDKSGLPSDRFSAERTGGSVSTLTIQRTQQEDSAVYLCASSLRARGETQYFGPGTRLLVL.

V and J are TRBV11-2 and TRBJ2-7, with 9 bases lining up with TRBD2. CDR1 SGHAT and CDR2 FQNNGV come from the germline V gene. Losses at the gene ends were 4 bases for V and 2 bases for J; bases not matched to a gene: 6. CDR3 length: 15 amino acids. The CDR3 spells CASSSSERGAYEQYF. In DNA, the CDR3 is TGTGCCAGCAGCTCCTCAGAGCGGGGGGCCTACGAGCAGTACTTC.

The V gene is TRBV20-1, the J gene TRBJ2-3, with D maybe TRBD2 (6 bases). In germline, CDR1 is DFQATT, CDR2 SNEGSKA (reference sequence). Trimming stripped 6 bases from V and 1 base from J, with 11 bases between. This CDR3 has 13 amino acids. The CDR3 loop reads CSAGTPRTDTQYF. In DNA, the CDR3 is TGCAGTGCCGGGACTCCTCGCACAGATACGCAGTATTTT.

The chain links TRBV27 to TRBJ1-5, with D tentatively TRBD1 (5 bases). The CDR3 covers 14 residues. V lost 3 bases, J lost 9 bases, and 15 bases lay in between. Germline V gene lookup returns CDR1 MNHEY and CDR2 SMNVEV (reference sequence). CDR3 residues: CASSLSGEGRPQHF. In nucleotides, the CDR3 is TGTGCCAGCAGTTTGTCTGGGGAGGGGCGGCCCCAGCATTTT.

The genes are TRBV27 and TRBJ1-2; 7 bases are a match to TRBD1. Germline CDR1 and CDR2: MNHEY and SMNVEV (reference sequence). V trimming: 5 bases; J trimming: 8 bases; junction bases outside the gene matches: 14. The CDR3 sequence is 15 residues long. CDR3: CASSQDRLRPRGYTF. The CDR3 DNA is TGTGCCAGCAGTCAGGACAGGCTTCGTCCCCGCGGCTACACCTTC.

This clonotype was seen only once. The chain has TRBV10-3 and TRBJ2-7; 9 bases match TRBD2. The CDR3 runs to 15 residues. In germline, CDR1 is ENHRY, CDR2 SYGVKD. The J segment lost 2 bases and the V segment lost 6 bases, leaving 8 bases of the junction unmatched. The CDR3 loop is CAIRARTSDTYEQYF. DNA of the CDR3: TGTGCCATCAGAGCAAGGACTAGCGACACCTACGAGCAGTACTTC.

The V and J genes are TRBV12-5 and TRBJ2-1; a possible D gene is TRBD2 (5 bases). V was shortened by 7 bases and J by 10 bases, with 17 bases between the two germline ends. Germline-derived CDR1 and CDR2 are LGHNT and FRNRAP. CDR3 length: 13 residues. This chain's CDR3 is CASVPTNSGEQFF. The DNA of the CDR3 is TGTGCTAGTGTCCCGACTAACTCCGGGGAGCAGTTCTTC. The whole variable domain, filled in from reference TRBV12-5 and TRBJ2-1, reads DARVTQTPRHKVTEMGQEVTMRCQPILGHNTVFWYRQTMMQGLELLAYFRNRAPLDDSGMPKDRFSAEMPDATLATLKIQPSEPRDSAVYFCASVPTNSGEQFFGPGTRLTVL.